This T cell receptor beta chain comes out of a study of regulatory T cells in long-lasting Graves disease. Study-wide findings and caveats: Accuracy may have been reduced by the small sample size.

The CDR3 has 12 residues. Germline values: CDR1 SGHVS, CDR2 FQNEAQ. V was pared by 3 bases and J by 11 bases, with 13 bases between. Library construction for TCR beta used iRepertoire HTBI primers and Arm-PCR of CDR3 regions. Using its own MiXCR run on the multiplex PCR reads, TCRdb lists one record per CDR3 protein. This repertoire shows 350,000 to 450,000 distinct CDR3 sequences, around 20% found once; its top ten account for around 21%. As for this clonotype: Its target is not known.

Specified time point: persistent/refractory GD, antithyroid drugs over 5 years with positive TRAb. The TCR library was prepared using RNA isolated from PBMCs. This sample comprised peripheral blood mononuclear cells (PBMCs), obtained when the disease was refractory, from a patient treated with antithyroid drugs. The source of this sequence is a female donor with Graves disease. The chain couples TRBV7-8 to TRBJ1-1; D is unresolved. CDR3 in amino acids: CASSFPGLSAFF. In DNA, the CDR3 is TGTGCCAGCAGCTTCCCTGGATTGTCGGCTTTCTTT.